The clone carrying this TCR beta chain has just a few counts. The antigen remains undetermined. The sample comes from a study of beta chain features in type 1 diabetes. Isolated RNA was reverse transcribed in full, so expressed TCRB transcripts were sequenced. This table comes from immunoSEQ multiplex PCR, and its TCRdb copy is limited to in-frame clones, with some not included. The sample yields some 410,000 clones, more than 9.5% seen once. Regarding the study as a whole: Type 1 diabetes patients had fewer VDJ junction insertions and more deletions.

Sequenced material: naive CD4+ T cells from blood. The clonotype originates from a woman aged 18 to 35 in good health.

In nucleotides, the CDR3 is TGTGCCAGCTCACCAAGGCAGGCTCTCAACGAGCAGTACTTC. It specifies CASSPRQALNEQYF. The rearrangement joins TRBV18 to TRBJ2-7; D is undetermined. Per the germline V gene, CDR1 is KGHSH and CDR2 is LQKENI. The CDR3 spans 14 residues. Trimming removed 2 bases from V and 5 bases from J, with 13 bases in between.